Each of the 19 T cell receptor beta chains below was sequenced from the same sample in a study of Graves' ophthalmopathy and Graves' hyperthyroidism. TCR beta CDR3 regions were amplified from RNA transcripts. HTBI primers were used in a first-round RT-PCR, which preceded a second-round multiplex PCR. One entry per CDR3 protein results from TCRdb running MiXCR on the multiplex PCR reads. This table has roughly 500,000 distinct CDR3 sequences, roughly an eighth appearing once. The specimen was blood. These receptors all come from a woman younger than 45 with Graves' ophthalmopathy.

This clonotype was counted many times. As DNA, the CDR3 is TGTGCCACCAGCAGAGATATTGGGACTAGCGGTACCATTCAGTACTTC. Protein product: CATSRDIGTSGTIQYF. The rearrangement joins TRBV15 to TRBJ2-4; 11 bases fit TRBD2. The CDR3 is 16 residues long. The V gene end was trimmed by 0 bases and the J gene end by 9 bases; junction bases not matched to a gene: 7. The germline V gene encodes CDR1 LNHNV and CDR2 YYDKDF (reference sequence).

This clonotype has a handful of counts. This chain joins TRBV6-1 and TRBJ2-7, with TRBD2 matching over 7 bases. J gave up 4 bases and V 3 bases, and 6 bases lay outside the gene matches. The germline gives CDR1 MNHNS, CDR2 SASEGT. The CDR3 is 14 residues long. The CDR3 bases are TGTGCCAGCAGTGAGTGGGAGGGGACTTACGAGCAGTACTTC. Residues: CASSEWEGTYEQYF.

This clonotype was recorded many times. The rearrangement uses TRBV12-3 or TRBV12-4 and TRBJ1-5; TRBD1 aligns across 9 bases. Trimming at V came to 8 bases and at J to 7 bases, leaving 6 bases not matched to a gene. CDR3 length: 13 residues. CDR3 loop: CASGQGREQPQHF. CDR3 nucleotide sequence: TGTGCCAGCGGACAGGGGCGGGAGCAGCCCCAGCATTTT.

In its sample, this clonotype was seen many times. The chain has TRBV10-3 and TRBJ1-3; possibly TRBD1 for D (5 bases). V lost 3 bases and J 4 bases, leaving 10 bases between the germline ends. Looked up from germline, CDR1 is ENHRY and CDR2 is SYGVKD. The length of the CDR3 is 14 residues. The CDR3 loop is CAISDEGMGNTIYF. In nucleotides, the CDR3 is TGTGCCATCAGTGATGAGGGGATGGGAAACACCATATATTTT.

This clonotype was detected many times. This chain connects TRBV6-5 to TRBJ1-6; D ambiguous. The CDR3 length is 14 residues. V was cut by 6 bases and J by 7 bases, with 13 bases left in between. In germline, CDR1 is MNHEY, CDR2 SVGAGI. CDR3 amino acids: CASSNGRENSPLHF. CDR3 in DNA: TGTGCCAGCAGCAACGGACGGGAGAATTCACCCCTCCACTTT.

There are many counts of this clonotype. The V call is TRBV12-3 or TRBV12-4, the J call TRBJ2-5, with D uncertain. The length of the CDR3 is 12 residues. V was shortened by 2 bases and J by 3 bases, with 4 bases between the two germline ends. DNA of the CDR3: TGTGCCAGCAGTTTACTGAAAGAGACCCAGTACTTC. Translated: CASSLLKETQYF.

This clonotype was counted at least ten times. The rearrangement uses TRBV27 and TRBJ1-1; weak D call: TRBD1 (6 bases). The V end lost 1 base, the J end lost 3 bases, and 12 bases lay between the germline ends. Germline V gene data show CDR1 as MNHEY and CDR2 as SMNVEV (reference sequence). CDR3 length: 15 residues. The CDR3 nucleotides are TGTGCCAGCAGTTTATTGGGACAATCGGACACTGAAGCTTTCTTT. It encodes CASSLLGQSDTEAFF.

This chain links TRBV6-5 with TRBJ1-1, with TRBD1 matching over 7 bases. The V and J ends lost 2 bases and 2 bases, in that order; junction bases with no gene match: 5. CDR1 MNHEY and CDR2 SVGAGI come from the germline V gene. This CDR3 is 15 amino acids long. The CDR3 coding sequence is TGTGCCAGCAGTTACAGGGGGCGATCCAACACTGAAGCTTTCTTT. Translated, it gives CASSYRGRSNTEAFF.

This clonotype was counted ten times or more. The chain carries TRBV20-1 and TRBJ1-6, with 9 bases lining up with TRBD1. With 4 bases clipped from V and 8 bases from J, the junction kept 15 bases outside the gene matches. The CDR3 is made up of 17 amino acids. Germline CDR1 and CDR2: DFQATT and SNEGSKA (reference sequence). CDR3 sequence (DNA): TGCAGTGCTAAGAAAGGGACAGGGTTTATTACGCATTCACCCCTCCACTTT. Its translation is CSAKKGTGFITHSPLHF.

This clonotype was picked up many times. The chain is built from TRBV20-1 and TRBJ1-2; the D is unclear. V gave up 0 bases and J gave up 6 bases, with 17 bases separating them. Germline V gene data show CDR1 as DFQATT and CDR2 as SNEGSKA (reference sequence). The CDR3 covers 15 residues. The CDR3 nucleotides are TGCAGTGCTAGAGAGGGGAGCCGGGCAGGTGATGGCTACACCTTC. Amino acids: CSAREGSRAGDGYTF.

As concerns this clonotype: A much larger clone differs from this one at a single base, so this may be a read error. The rearrangement links TRBV6-5 to TRBJ1-2, with D unclear. The CDR3 loop spans 14 amino acids. Germline assignment: CDR1 MNHEY and CDR2 SVGAGI. CDR3 residues: CPSVRNAEGNGYTF. Written as DNA, the CDR3 is TGTCCCAGCGTTAGAAACGCCGAAGGGAATGGCTACACCTTC.

This clonotype was seen at least ten times. This chain uses TRBV19 with TRBJ1-1; D remains ambiguous. The CDR3 consists of 14 residues. Trimming took off 3 bases at V and 0 bases at J, with 8 bases between the two ends. Germline V CDR1 and CDR2: LNHDA, SQIVND (reference sequence). The CDR3 coding sequence is TGTGCCAGTAGTATTTGGCACCTGAACACTGAAGCTTTCTTT. Translating it yields CASSIWHLNTEAFF.

At least ten counts were recorded for this clonotype. The chain recombines TRBV7-8 with TRBJ1-1, with a tentative D call TRBD1 (5 bases). In germline, CDR1 is SGHVS, CDR2 FQNEAQ. The CDR3 totals 14 residues. V shed 3 bases and J shed 1 base, with 9 bases lying between them. CDR3 in amino acids: CASSFGHQNTEAFF. CDR3 in DNA: TGTGCCAGCAGCTTTGGACACCAGAACACTGAAGCTTTCTTT.

This clonotype was seen repeatedly, ten times or more. V usage is TRBV19 and J usage is TRBJ1-5; tentatively, D is TRBD1 (6 bases). V lost 2 bases, J lost 5 bases, and 10 bases lay in between. Germline V gives CDR1 LNHDA, CDR2 SQIVND (reference sequence). The CDR3 runs 14 residues. DNA for the CDR3: TGTGCCAGTAGTATAAGGGGGTGGCATCAGCCCCAGCATTTT. Protein: CASSIRGWHQPQHF.

The chain has TRBV20-1 and TRBJ2-7; D unresolved. Trimming stripped 6 bases from V and 3 bases from J, with 12 bases between. This CDR3 contains 12 residues. Germline loops: CDR1 DFQATT, CDR2 SNEGSKA (reference sequence). The CDR3 nucleotides read TGCAGTGCGTACGTCCCAAACTACGAGCAGTACTTC. This sequence encodes CSAYVPNYEQYF.

The genes are TRBV12-3 or TRBV12-4 and TRBJ2-2, with TRBD1 identical over 10 bases. The CDR3 runs 15 residues. V trimming: 2 bases; J trimming: 4 bases; junction bases outside the gene matches: 1. The CDR3 sequence is CASSLRDRGTGELFF. The CDR3 coding sequence is TGTGCCAGCAGTTTAAGGGACAGGGGCACCGGGGAGCTGTTTTTT.

On this clonotype: A much larger clone lies a single base off, so this may be a read error. This chain uses TRBV6-2 or TRBV6-3 with TRBJ1-1; possibly TRBD1 for D (6 bases). This CDR3 is 14 amino acids long. Germline CDR1 MNHEY, CDR2 SVGEGT. CDR3 nucleotides: TGTGCCAGCAGTTACACGACGGGGGGCACTGAAGCTTGCTTT. This gives the protein CASSYTTGGTEACF.

This clonotype was detected ten times or more. CDR3 DNA sequence: TGTGCCAGCAGCAGCATCACAGTGAGAGAGACCCAGTACTTC. The encoded protein is CASSSITVRETQYF. The V call is TRBV6-2 or TRBV6-3, the J call TRBJ2-5; no firm D call. This CDR3 has 14 amino acids. Germline V gene sequence: CDR1 MNHEY, CDR2 SVGEGT. V lost 6 bases to trimming and J lost 4 bases, with 15 bases between them.

At least ten counts were recorded for this clonotype. The rearrangement links TRBV6-1 to TRBJ1-1; 7 bases are a match to TRBD1. From germline, CDR1 is MNHNS and CDR2 SASEGT. The CDR3 is 16 residues long. With V trimmed by 7 bases and J by 0 bases, 11 bases remained unmatched. The CDR3 DNA reads TGTGCCAGCACCCAAAGGACAGGTGGGCTGAACACTGAAGCTTTCTTT. This sequence encodes CASTQRTGGLNTEAFF.